This T cell receptor (beta chain) derives from a study of blood T cell repertoires in COVID-19. Assay used: immunoSEQ multiplex PCR; TCRdb lists only in-frame clones, some missing. The sample has a few hundred thousand clones; about 88% are singletons. On this clone: One end of the junction is discordant with germline, which a read error may explain.

Germline V CDR1 and CDR2: SQVTM, ANQGSEA. The CDR3 is 12 amino acids. The receptor was isolated from a woman in her sixties or seventies who had recovered from COVID-19. Sequences were obtained from PBMCs or T cells enriched from blood (not recorded which). J is TRBJ2-5 and V is TRBV29-1, with D perhaps matching TRBD1 (5 bases). CDR3 nucleotides: TGCAGCGTTGAGGGGCTTCAAGGGACCCAGTACTTC. It is translated as CSVEGLQGTQYF.